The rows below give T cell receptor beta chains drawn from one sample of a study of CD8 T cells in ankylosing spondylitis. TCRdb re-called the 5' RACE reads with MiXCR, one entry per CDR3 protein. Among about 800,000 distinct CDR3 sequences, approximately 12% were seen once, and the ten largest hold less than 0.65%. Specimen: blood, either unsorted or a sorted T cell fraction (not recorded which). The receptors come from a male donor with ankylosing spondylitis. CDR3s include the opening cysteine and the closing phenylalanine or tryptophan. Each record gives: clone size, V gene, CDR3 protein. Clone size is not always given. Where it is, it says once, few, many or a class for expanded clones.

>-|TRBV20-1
CSARKEAVKDTQYF
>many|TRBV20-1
CSAREASTDTQYF
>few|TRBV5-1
CASSRNRGPPSPLHF
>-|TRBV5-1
CASSLTGGGWTEAFF
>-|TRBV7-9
CASSSPFRRGSSYEQYF
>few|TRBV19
CASSKGHLQTYNEQFF
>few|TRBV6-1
CASRRGAGATYEQYF
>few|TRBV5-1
CASSLMTEQPQHF
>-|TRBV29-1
CSVTGPSYGYTF
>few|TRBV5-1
CASSAQPQYEQYF
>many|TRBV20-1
CSAISPDRVHEQYF
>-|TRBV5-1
CASSLARLDGSTDTQYF
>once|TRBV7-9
CASSPHSGGTNEKLFF
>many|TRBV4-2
CASSQALNNQPQHF
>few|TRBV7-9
CASSLEGNSGANVLTF
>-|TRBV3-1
CASSQGVGQGTTQYF
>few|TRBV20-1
CSASPLAASGSEQFF
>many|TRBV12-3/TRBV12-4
CASSSGVNNEQFF
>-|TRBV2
CASSELGGLRLGKLFF
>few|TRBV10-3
CAVKKTVEGGYTF
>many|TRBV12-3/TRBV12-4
CASSLSSGSLTDTQYF
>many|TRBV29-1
CSVAGQLDEQYF
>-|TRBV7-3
CASSQTGGLRIGYTF
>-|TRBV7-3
CASSLTGYEGNEQFF
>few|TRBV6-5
CASSYTWDRGYTF
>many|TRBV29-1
CSVEGMAGRDIQYF
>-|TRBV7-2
CASSAGGLRETQYF
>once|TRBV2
CASSQLKDTDTQYF
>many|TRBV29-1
CSVEGSGGPSNEQFF
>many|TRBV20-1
CSARNSEGKRTQYF
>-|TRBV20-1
CSAQGGGAHTGELFF
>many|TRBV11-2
CASSPMLAKNIQYF
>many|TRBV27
CASSFRFGSGQETQYF
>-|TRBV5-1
CASSFRDREETQYF
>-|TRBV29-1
CSVAILGQYYEQYF
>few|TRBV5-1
CASSYQGARNQPQHF
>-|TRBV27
CASFLSGRPAGDTQYF
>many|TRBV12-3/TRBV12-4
CASSLGSRRLNYGYTF
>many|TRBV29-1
CSVDPRANEQFF
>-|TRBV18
CASSPQGALTYNEQFF